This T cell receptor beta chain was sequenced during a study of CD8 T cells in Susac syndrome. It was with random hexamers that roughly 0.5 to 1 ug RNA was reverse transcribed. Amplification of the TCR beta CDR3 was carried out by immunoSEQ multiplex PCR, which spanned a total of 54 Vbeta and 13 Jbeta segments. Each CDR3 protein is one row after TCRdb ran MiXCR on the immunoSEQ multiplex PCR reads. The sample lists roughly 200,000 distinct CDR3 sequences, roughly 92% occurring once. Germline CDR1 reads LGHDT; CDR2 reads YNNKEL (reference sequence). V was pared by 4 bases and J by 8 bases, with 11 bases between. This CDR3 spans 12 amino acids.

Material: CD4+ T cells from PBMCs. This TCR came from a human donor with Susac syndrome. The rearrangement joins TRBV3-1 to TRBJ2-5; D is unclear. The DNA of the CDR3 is TGTGCCAGCAGCCCGGGTGGCGGTACCCAGTACTTC. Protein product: CASSPGGGTQYF.